These 27 T cell receptor beta chains originate from one sample sequenced in a study of blood T cells in healthy people across ages. A J-beta primer mix and a sample-barcoded 5' primer were used in a second PCR of roughly 7 to 12 cycles. In TCRdb, the 5' RACE reads were re-called with MiXCR into one record per CDR3 protein. The sample consists of 790,000 or so distinct CDR3 sequences, about 42% of them appearing once. The sequenced sample was blood. The source of these receptors is a man older than 75 in good health.

This clonotype showed up just a few times. V is TRBV12-3 or TRBV12-4 and J is TRBJ2-2, with unresolved D. The CDR3 sequence is 15 residues long. Trimming shortened V by 2 bases and J by 6 bases, and 13 bases separated the two germline ends. In nucleotides, the CDR3 is TGTGCCAGCAGTTTATTACTTGTTGGCGCCGGGGAGCTGTTTTTT. Translated, it gives CASSLLLVGAGELFF.

In the case of this clonotype: A much larger clone differs by one base, so this may be a read error. The gene calls are TRBV4-2 and TRBJ2-7, with TRBD2 identical over 11 bases. The CDR3 contains 15 residues. Trimming took 3 bases from V and 6 from J; bases not matched to a gene: 7. From germline, CDR1 is LGHNA and CDR2 YNFKEQ. The CDR3 DNA reads as TGTGCCAGCAGCCAGGGACTAGCGGAAAACTGCGAGCAGTACTTC. It is translated as CASSQGLAENCEQYF.

The chain links TRBV2 to TRBJ2-7; no definite D call. The V gene's germline CDR1 is SNHLY and CDR2 FYNNEI. V was cut by 6 bases and J by 0 bases, with 9 bases left in between. The CDR3 length is 13 residues. CDR3 loop: CASRPSSSYEQYF. For the CDR3, the DNA is TGTGCCAGCAGGCCTTCTAGCTCCTACGAGCAGTACTTC.

This chain connects TRBV25-1 to TRBJ1-2; D possibly corresponds to TRBD1 (6 bases). V dropped 3 bases and J dropped 6 bases, with 11 bases sitting between them. Germline V gene sequence: CDR1 MGHDK, CDR2 SYGVNS. This CDR3 comprises 13 residues. Here the CDR3 reads CASSDRGVDGYTF. The CDR3 coding sequence is TGTGCCAGCAGTGACAGGGGAGTGGATGGCTACACCTTC.

This clonotype has more than one count but fewer than ten. The rearrangement uses TRBV12-3 or TRBV12-4 and TRBJ2-3, with a possible D match to TRBD1 (5 bases). This CDR3 spans 15 amino acids. Trimming stripped 0 bases from V and 8 bases from J, with 15 bases between. CDR3 amino acids: CASSLAKTAPGTQYF. The CDR3 DNA follows: TGTGCCAGCAGTTTAGCAAAGACAGCCCCGGGTACGCAGTATTTT.

This clonotype was observed a handful of times. The chain couples TRBV5-1 to TRBJ2-7, with no clear D. In germline, CDR1 is SGHRS, CDR2 YFSETQ. This CDR3 is 13 amino acids long. Trimming shortened V by 0 bases and J by 2 bases, and 6 bases separated the two germline ends. The CDR3 spells CASSLDVAYEQYF. DNA for the CDR3: TGCGCCAGCAGCTTGGATGTAGCCTACGAGCAGTACTTC. Combining the CDR3 with reference TRBV5-1 and TRBJ2-7 gives the whole variable domain KAGVTQTPRYLIKTRGQQVTLSCSPISGHRSVSWYQQTPGQGLQFLFEYFSETQRNKGNFPGRFSGRQFSNSRSEMNVSTLELGDSALYLCASSLDVAYEQYFGPGTRLTVT.

This clonotype was found a few times. CDR3 sequence (DNA): TGTGCCAGCAGCCGAGACGGCTGGGCTACTAGCGGTCCGGAGCAGTTCTTC. Amino acids: CASSRDGWATSGPEQFF. This chain connects TRBV7-3 to TRBJ2-1; 8 bases are shared with TRBD2. This CDR3 contains 17 residues. Trimming at V came to 5 bases and at J to 10 bases, leaving 19 bases not matched to a gene. CDR1 and CDR2 from the germline V gene are SGHTA and FQGTGA.

The chain employs TRBV6-4 and TRBJ2-4; no definite D call. The CDR3 totals 13 residues. Germline CDR1 MRHNA, CDR2 SNTAGT. The V and J ends lost 2 bases and 8 bases respectively, with 10 bases between them. In DNA, the CDR3 is TGTGCCAGCAGTGACGAGGTTGGGGACATTCAGTACTTC. Residues: CASSDEVGDIQYF.

The gene calls are TRBV5-5 and TRBJ2-1, with D unclear. The CDR3 covers 12 residues. Germline V lookup: CDR1 SGHKS, CDR2 YYEKEE (reference sequence). The germline V and J ends were trimmed by 4 bases and 9 bases, with 11 bases remaining between them. CDR3 sequence: CASSRTIGEQFF. The CDR3 coding sequence is TGTGCCAGCAGCCGGACGATAGGTGAGCAGTTCTTC.

The genes are TRBV20-1 and TRBJ2-1; 11 bases map to TRBD2. The CDR3 is made up of 16 amino acids. V dropped 3 bases and J dropped 0; count of bases not matched to a gene: 4. Germline V CDR1 and CDR2: DFQATT, SNEGSKA (reference sequence). The CDR3 coding sequence is TGCAGTGCTAGGACTAGCGGGATTATCTCCTACAATGAGCAGTTCTTC. Its translation: CSARTSGIISYNEQFF.

V usage is TRBV29-1 and J usage is TRBJ2-7; 11 bases align to TRBD2. Germline V gene sequence: CDR1 SQVTM, CDR2 ANQGSEA. V gave up 3 bases and J gave up 7 bases; unmatched junction bases: 8. The CDR3 loop spans 14 amino acids. In DNA, the CDR3 is TGCAGCGTTGATATTAGCGGGAGGGCCAATGAGCAGTACTTC. It codes for CSVDISGRANEQYF.

The V gene is TRBV5-6, the J gene TRBJ2-3; D perhaps matches TRBD1 (6 bases). The V end was cut by 4 bases, the J end by 0 bases, with 18 bases between. The germline gives CDR1 SGHDT, CDR2 YYEEEE. The CDR3 is made up of 17 amino acids. CDR3 loop: CASSVHQGGMSTDTQYF. The CDR3, as DNA: TGTGCCAGCAGCGTACATCAAGGGGGAATGAGCACAGATACGCAGTATTTT.

The V gene is TRBV25-1, the J gene TRBJ2-7, with 9 bases identical to TRBD1. V shed 6 bases and J 2 bases; nucleotides not matched to a gene: 14. CDR1 MGHDK and CDR2 SYGVNS come from the germline V gene. The CDR3 totals 17 residues. This CDR3 is CASSHLQGAQKAYEQYF. In DNA form, the CDR3 reads TGTGCCAGCAGCCACCTACAGGGGGCCCAGAAAGCCTACGAGCAGTACTTC.

This clonotype was observed a single time. The chain employs TRBV29-1 and TRBJ1-2; D unresolved. V dropped 1 base and J dropped 8 bases, with 11 bases sitting between them. The CDR3 consists of 12 residues. The germline V gene encodes CDR1 SQVTM and CDR2 ANQGSEA. The DNA for the CDR3 is TGCAGCGTTGAAGCGTACTTGGGAGGCTACACCTTC. Translated: CSVEAYLGGYTF. Looking up the rest from reference TRBV29-1 and TRBJ1-2 gives the full variable domain: SAVISQKPSRDICQRGTSLTIQCQVDSQVTMMFWYRQQPGQSLTLIATANQGSEATYESGFVIDKFPISRPNLTFSTLTVSNMSPEDSSIYLCSVEAYLGGYTFGSGTRLTVV.

The chain employs TRBV3-1 and TRBJ1-2; 8 nucleotides match TRBD1. V shed 1 base, J shed 13 bases, and the junction held 8 bases outside the gene matches. This CDR3 comprises 13 residues. Per germline, CDR1 LGHDT and CDR2 YNNKEL (reference sequence). CDR3 protein: CASSQVRGQDITF. CDR3 coding DNA: TGTGCCAGCAGCCAAGTCCGGGGACAGGACATCACCTTC.

As for this clonotype: This sequence may be a read error, since a much larger clone differs from it by one base. CDR3 sequence reads: CASRRGGPPDEQYF. In DNA form, the CDR3 reads TGTGCCAGCAGAAGGGGAGGGCCCCCGGATGAGCAGTACTTC. This chain links TRBV7-3 with TRBJ2-7, with 7 bases identical to TRBD2. Germline assignment: CDR1 SGHTA and CDR2 FQGTGA. Trimming took 6 bases from V and 7 from J; bases not matched to a gene: 12. The CDR3 contains 14 residues. The full variable domain, rest sourced from reference TRBV7-3 and TRBJ2-7, is GAGVSQTPSNKVTEKGKYVELRCDPISGHTALYWYRQSLGQGPEFLIYFQGTGAADDSGLPNDRFFAVRPEGSVSTLKIQRTERGDSAVYLCASRRGGPPDEQYFGPGTRLTVT.

The chain recombines TRBV2 with TRBJ2-1; a weak D match, TRBD2 (5 bases). Germline assignment: CDR1 SNHLY and CDR2 FYNNEI. The CDR3 is 13 residues long. The germline V and J ends were trimmed by 5 bases and 9 bases, with 14 bases remaining between them. The CDR3 loop is CASSTLALGEQFF. Here the CDR3 DNA reads TGTGCCAGCAGTACTCTAGCCCTCGGTGAGCAGTTCTTC.

This clonotype was seen repeatedly, ten times or more. The gene calls are TRBV12-3 or TRBV12-4 and TRBJ2-5; TRBD1 might be the D (7 bases). The last part of the DNA fits TRBJ2-7 better; the J call may be wrong. The CDR3 has 12 amino acids. Written as DNA, the CDR3 is TGTGCCAGCAGCTTCCAGGGGGGCGAGCAGTACTTC. It codes for CASSFQGGEQYF.

The V call is TRBV5-5, the J call TRBJ2-4; the match to TRBD1 covers 9 bases. Trimming took 4 bases from V and 6 from J; bases not matched to a gene: 11. The CDR3 length is 16 residues. Germline CDR1 reads SGHKS; CDR2 reads YYEKEE (reference sequence). The CDR3 sequence is CASSGIQGADGNIQYF. CDR3 in DNA: TGTGCCAGCAGCGGAATACAGGGGGCTGATGGAAACATTCAGTACTTC.

This clonotype was counted at least ten times. The chain employs TRBV3-1 and TRBJ2-7; D is ambiguous. Looked up from germline, CDR1 is LGHDT and CDR2 is YNNKEL (reference sequence). The V end was cut by 1 base, the J end by 3 bases, with 7 bases between. The CDR3 has 13 residues. CDR3 in DNA: TGTGCCAGCAGCCAAGGTACGGTCTACGAGCAGTACTTC. Encoded protein: CASSQGTVYEQYF.

The rearrangement uses TRBV10-3 and TRBJ2-7; D is perhaps TRBD1 (6 bases). The CDR3 is made up of 14 amino acids. The germline V gene encodes CDR1 ENHRY and CDR2 SYGVKD. V lost 8 bases and J 2 bases, leaving 16 bases between the germline ends. The CDR3, as DNA: TGTGCCATCTCTCCCGGGACACCAACCTACGAGCAGTACTTC. Translation gives CAISPGTPTYEQYF.

On this clonotype itself: A much larger clonotype is one base distant, so this may be a read error. The chain links TRBV28 to TRBJ2-7; 9 bases align to TRBD1. The ends lost 5 bases at V and 10 bases at J; junction bases unmatched: 15. Per the germline V gene, CDR1 is MDHEN and CDR2 is SYDVKM. The CDR3 sequence is 15 residues long. CDR3 in DNA: TGTGCCAGCAGTAAGGGACAGGGAAACCAAGAGGCCCAGTACTTC. It translates to CASSKGQGNQEAQYF.

V and J are TRBV3-1 and TRBJ2-5; 9 bases align to TRBD2. The J call may be in error: the DNA end matches TRBJ2-7 better. The CDR3 covers 14 residues. CDR1 and CDR2 from the germline V gene are LGHDT and YNNKEL (reference sequence). CDR3 residues: CASSQLAGYNEQYF. DNA of the CDR3: TGTGCCAGCAGCCAACTAGCGGGATATAACGAGCAGTACTTC.

The table lists this clonotype with many counts. The chain links TRBV7-2 to TRBJ2-5; a possible D gene is TRBD1 (6 bases). This CDR3 has 12 amino acids. Trimming stripped 7 bases from V and 4 bases from J, with 10 bases between. In germline, CDR1 is SGHTA, CDR2 FQGNSA. CDR3 nucleotide sequence: TGTGCCAGCAACCGGGACACAGAGACCCAGTACTTC. Residues: CASNRDTETQYF.

V and J are TRBV2 and TRBJ2-3; 10 positions match TRBD1. CDR1 is SNHLY and CDR2 is FYNNEI in the germline V gene. V was pared by 8 bases and J by 3 bases, with 8 bases of the junction left unmatched. The CDR3 consists of 15 residues. The DNA for the CDR3 is TGTGCCAGCCGATGGGGACAGGGGTGGACAGATACGCAGTATTTT. This gives the protein CASRWGQGWTDTQYF.

The chain couples TRBV7-2 to TRBJ2-7, with D possibly being TRBD2 (6 bases). The V gene lost 6 bases and the J gene lost 6 bases, with 21 bases spanning the gap. The length of the CDR3 is 15 residues. Germline loops: CDR1 SGHTA, CDR2 FQGNSA. The CDR3 is CASSPNGGILREQYF. DNA for the CDR3: TGTGCCAGCAGTCCCAATGGGGGGATATTGCGCGAGCAGTACTTC. The full variable domain, completed using reference TRBV7-2 and TRBJ2-7, is GAGVSQSPSNKVTEKGKDVELRCDPISGHTALYWYRQSLGQGLEFLIYFQGNSAPDKSGLPSDRFSAERTGGSVSTLTIQRTQQEDSAVYLCASSPNGGILREQYFGPGTRLTVT.

This clonotype has at least ten counts. The chain recombines TRBV4-1 with TRBJ2-5; TRBD1 or TRBD2 may be the D gene (5 bases each). V was shortened by 0 bases and J by 5 bases, with 10 bases between the two germline ends. Germline V gene data show CDR1 as MGHRA and CDR2 as YSYEKL. The CDR3 consists of 14 residues. This CDR3 reads CASSQDQGTETQYF. CDR3 nucleotides: TGCGCCAGCAGCCAAGATCAAGGGACGGAGACCCAGTACTTC.